This T cell receptor beta chain was found in a study of T cell responses to AZD1222 COVID-19 vaccine. Overall study context: Some second doses came at about 4 weeks and others at about 12 weeks; these were pooled.

The CDR3 length is 15 residues. Study results and caveats: Spike as a whole was targeted by vaccine-associated CD4 TCRs, dominant at 160-218 and 743-854. Two AZD1222 administrations were followed by greater Spike-specific TCR breadth and depth.

With respect to this clone: Antigen: not known.

Assay: immunoSEQ multiplex PCR; the TCRdb copy retains only in-frame clones and omits some. The table lists roughly 120,000 clones, approximately 84% of them singletons. The genes are TRBV12-2 and TRBJ2-7; the table gives TRBD2 as D, unverified against the DNA. TRBV12-2 has pseudogene status. This TCR was sampled from an adult in good health. Specimen: peripheral blood, collected on day 0 of AZD1222 vaccination. The CDR3 protein is CASRSRRDYLTEQYF. CDR3 sequence (DNA): TGTGCAAGTCGCTCACGCCGGGACTACCTAACCGAGCAGTACTTC.